The 27 T cell receptor beta chains given below trace back to one sample, sequenced in a study of T cells after yellow fever vaccination. TCRdb re-called the 5' RACE reads with MiXCR, one entry per CDR3 protein. The sample has roughly 100,000 distinct CDR3 sequences, roughly 8.2% seen once. The starting material was CD8+ T cells not binding an NS4B(214-222) dextramer, sorted from PBMCs, obtained around 14 days after the first yellow fever vaccination. Receptors were obtained from a man between 18 and 35 years old who received the YFV17D yellow fever vaccine.

This clonotype came up a few times. This chain joins TRBV7-9 and TRBJ2-5; 7 bases agree with TRBD1. Germline V gene sequence: CDR1 SEHNR, CDR2 FQNEAQ (reference sequence). The CDR3 has 16 amino acids. J gave up 1 base and V 5 bases, and 10 bases lay outside the gene matches. CDR3 sequence: CASSPRKGQFQETQYF. In DNA, the CDR3 is TGTGCCAGCAGCCCCAGGAAGGGACAGTTCCAAGAGACCCAGTACTTC.

This clonotype was found a few times. V and J are TRBV6-5 and TRBJ2-7, with 8 bases that match TRBD2. V lost 7 bases, J lost 6 bases, and 5 bases stayed unmatched. In germline, CDR1 is MNHEY, CDR2 SVGAGI. The CDR3 extends over 12 amino acids. The CDR3 here is CASNNGGVEQYF. As DNA, the CDR3 is TGTGCCAGCAATAACGGGGGGGTCGAGCAGTACTTC.

This clonotype turned up a few times. The chain has TRBV3-1 and TRBJ1-2; TRBD1 aligns across 7 bases. V trimming: 4 bases; J trimming: 6 bases; junction bases outside the gene matches: 20. The length of the CDR3 is 18 residues. From germline, CDR1 is LGHDT and CDR2 YNNKEL (reference sequence). CDR3 DNA sequence: TGTGCCAGCAGCCCCCCGAGCCCGATAGGGGGCACGGGAGATGGCTACACCTTC. Amino acid sequence: CASSPPSPIGGTGDGYTF.

Written as DNA, the CDR3 is TGTGCCAGCAGTCCAGGCGGGACAGGGTTTGGAAATTCACCCCTCCACTTT. Protein: CASSPGGTGFGNSPLHF. The chain is built from TRBV6-1 and TRBJ1-6; TRBD1 matches 9 bases. Germline V lookup: CDR1 MNHNS, CDR2 SASEGT. CDR3 size: 17 residues. The V segment lost 5 bases and the J segment 7 bases; nucleotides outside the gene matches: 12.

This chain connects TRBV5-5 to TRBJ1-1; TRBD1 might be the D (6 bases). Germline CDR1 and CDR2: SGHKS and YYEKEE (reference sequence). V dropped 5 bases and J dropped 5 bases, with 19 bases sitting between them. This CDR3 comprises 15 residues. The CDR3 nucleotides are TGTGCCAGCAGGCTGGAGGGGGGTGTGGGGACTGAAGCTTTCTTT. Protein: CASRLEGGVGTEAFF.

A few counts support this clonotype. The gene calls are TRBV4-3 and TRBJ1-1, with unresolved D. Germline V gene data show CDR1 as LGHNA and CDR2 as YSLEER. Trimming removed 0 bases at V and 0 bases at J, with 8 bases between. CDR3 length: 15 amino acids. CDR3 sequence (DNA): TGCGCCAGCAGCCAAGAAAATCTCATGAACACTGAAGCTTTCTTT. It codes for CASSQENLMNTEAFF.

This clonotype turned up a few times. This rearrangement joins TRBV5-4 to TRBJ2-3; D may correspond to TRBD1 or TRBD2 (6 bases each). The CDR3 contains 15 residues. Germline CDR1 is SGHNT and CDR2 is YYREEE (reference sequence). Trimming took 6 bases from V and 1 from J, leaving 15 bases between them. CDR3 DNA sequence: TGTGCCAGCACCCCCCCGGGGGCCCGCACAGATACGCAGTATTTT. Protein product: CASTPPGARTDTQYF. The full variable domain, completed using reference TRBV5-4 and TRBJ2-3, is ETGVTQSPTHLIKTRGQQVTLRCSSQSGHNTVSWYQQALGQGPQFIFQYYREEENGRGNFPPRFSGLQFPNYSSELNVNALELDDSALYLCASTPPGARTDTQYFGPGTRLTVL.

This clonotype occurred a few times. The rearrangement joins TRBV7-6 to TRBJ2-1; TRBD2 matches at 8 bases. The CDR3 has 16 residues. With V trimmed by 5 bases and J by 1 base, 7 bases remained unmatched. CDR1 and CDR2 (germline): SGHVS, FNYEAQ. The CDR3 nucleotides are TGTGCCAGCAGCACTTATCGGGGGGGTTCCTACAATGAGCAGTTCTTC. The encoded protein is CASSTYRGGSYNEQFF.

This clonotype was seen repeatedly, ten times or more. The V call is TRBV12-3 or TRBV12-4, the J call TRBJ1-4, with 9 bases lining up with TRBD1. This CDR3 contains 14 residues. J lost 4 bases, V lost 11 bases, and 8 bases had no gene match. The CDR3 DNA is TGTGCCTGCAACCGACAGGGGGGTAATGAAAAACTGTTTTTT. This encodes CACNRQGGNEKLFF.

This clonotype came up many times. The gene calls are TRBV10-3 and TRBJ2-1, with D uncertain. V shed 11 bases and J shed 0 bases, with 20 bases lying between them. The CDR3 is 16 residues long. Per germline, CDR1 ENHRY and CDR2 SYGVKD. In DNA form, the CDR3 reads TGTGCCCCACCCCCCTCCCGAGAGTACTCCTACAATGAGCAGTTCTTC. Amino acids: CAPPPSREYSYNEQFF.

V and J are TRBV4-2 and TRBJ2-2; TRBD2 agrees at 14 bases. J was trimmed by 7 bases and V by 2 bases; bases with no gene match: 9. This CDR3 is built from 18 residues. Germline V gene lookup returns CDR1 LGHNA and CDR2 YNFKEQ. CDR3 sequence reads: CASSQSRLAGGPGGELFF. The CDR3 DNA is TGTGCCAGCAGCCAATCTCGACTAGCGGGGGGGCCGGGCGGGGAGCTGTTTTTT.

In this sample, this clonotype turned up a few times. The chain couples TRBV27 to TRBJ2-2, with 9 nucleotides matching TRBD2. Germline V lookup: CDR1 MNHEY, CDR2 SMNVEV (reference sequence). Germline trimming cut 5 bases from V and 6 bases from J; bases unmatched to any gene: 10. CDR3 length equals 16 residues. The CDR3 DNA reads as TGTGCCAGCAGTGCCTTCGGCGGGGGGGAGTCCGGGGAGCTGTTTTTT. It translates to CASSAFGGGESGELFF.

The chain couples TRBV10-3 to TRBJ2-1, with TRBD2 identical over 10 bases. Losses at the gene ends were 6 bases for V and 3 bases for J; bases not matched to a gene: 2. Germline CDR1 and CDR2: ENHRY and SYGVKD. There are 14 residues in the CDR3. The CDR3 DNA follows: TGTGCCATCAGCTTAGCGGGGGGCTACAATGAGCAGTTCTTC. Translated: CAISLAGGYNEQFF.

This clonotype appeared a few times. CDR3 in DNA: TGTGCCAGCAGCGGTTCCGCCGGGAGACTAGCCTCTCCCCAGGCTAGCACAGATACGCAGTATTTT. Its translation: CASSGSAGRLASPQASTDTQYF. The chain combines TRBV7-2 with TRBJ2-3, with 7 bases matching TRBD2. The CDR3 spans 22 residues. CDR1 and CDR2 (germline): SGHTA, FQGNSA. The junction had 26 bases not matched to a gene; V was cut back by 5 bases and J by 0 bases.

The chain couples TRBV15 to TRBJ2-2; weak D call: TRBD1 (6 bases). CDR1 and CDR2 (germline): LNHNV, YYDKDF (reference sequence). The CDR3 sequence is 16 residues long. Trimming stripped 0 bases from V and 5 bases from J, with 13 bases between. The CDR3 sequence: CATSRDIAQGTGELFF. The CDR3 bases are TGTGCCACCAGCAGAGATATCGCACAGGGTACCGGGGAGCTGTTTTTT.

This chain joins TRBV28 and TRBJ2-7; 7 bases match TRBD1. Trimming at V came to 3 bases and at J to 3 bases, leaving 5 bases not matched to a gene. The CDR3 has 14 residues. Germline CDR1 and CDR2: MDHEN and SYDVKM. In DNA form, the CDR3 reads TGTGCCAGCAGTTTTTCCAGGGGGTACTACGAGCAGTACTTC. The encoded protein is CASSFSRGYYEQYF.

A few counts support this clonotype. The chain couples TRBV6-1 to TRBJ1-1; 8 bases match TRBD1. The CDR3 runs 17 residues. The V gene's germline CDR1 is MNHNS and CDR2 SASEGT. Germline trimming cut 2 bases from V and 3 bases from J; bases unmatched to any gene: 11. The CDR3 sequence: CASSENIPGQVDTEAFF. In DNA, the CDR3 is TGTGCCAGCAGTGAAAACATTCCGGGACAGGTCGACACTGAAGCTTTCTTT.

This CDR3 reads CASSPPSGPLSGANVLTF. CDR3 in DNA: TGTGCCAGCTCACCACCATCCGGCCCCCTCTCTGGGGCCAACGTCCTGACTTTC. This chain joins TRBV18 and TRBJ2-6, with D unresolved. V was cut by 0 bases and J by 0 bases, with 12 bases left in between. Germline-derived CDR1 and CDR2 are KGHSH and LQKENI. The CDR3 extends over 18 amino acids.

Ten or more counts support this clonotype. This chain uses TRBV6-2 or TRBV6-3 with TRBJ2-7; D gene ambiguous. Trimming stripped 6 bases from V and 2 bases from J, with 23 bases between. Germline CDR1 reads MNHEY; CDR2 reads SVGEGT. This CDR3 has 17 residues. CDR3 sequence reads: CASSYRHGGPPAYEQYV. In DNA form, the CDR3 reads TGTGCCAGCAGCTATCGTCATGGTGGCCCGCCGGCCTACGAGCAGTACGTC.

The CDR3 spells CASSLRLAGYEQYV. CDR3 DNA sequence: TGTGCCAGCAGCCTCAGGTTGGCGGGCTACGAGCAGTACGTC. This chain connects TRBV7-8 to TRBJ2-7, with TRBD2 as a possible D gene (5 bases). The V end was cut by 5 bases, the J end by 3 bases, with 14 bases between. The germline CDR1 and CDR2 sequences are SGHVS and FQNEAQ. The CDR3 consists of 14 residues.

The CDR3 DNA reads TGCAGTGCGGTCACGGGACGGTACAAAAACATTCAGTACTTC. Protein product: CSAVTGRYKNIQYF. This chain joins TRBV20-1 and TRBJ2-4, with D perhaps assigned TRBD1 or TRBD2 (5 bases each). CDR3 length: 14 amino acids. Germline values: CDR1 DFQATT, CDR2 SNEGSKA (reference sequence). The V and J ends lost 6 bases and 3 bases respectively, with 15 bases between them.

This clonotype has just a few counts. The CDR3 coding sequence is TGTGCCAGCAGCCCTAAGGGGGCGTATACAACTAGCACAGATACGCAGTATTTT. As protein: CASSPKGAYTTSTDTQYF. V gene TRBV11-1 combines with J gene TRBJ2-3; TRBD1 matches 7 bases. This CDR3 spans 18 amino acids. Trimming removed 5 bases from V and 0 bases from J; junction bases left unmatched: 14. The germline V gene encodes CDR1 SGHAT and CDR2 FQDESV (reference sequence).

The rearrangement joins TRBV5-1 to TRBJ1-4; D is perhaps TRBD1 (6 bases). Trimming took 3 bases from V and 0 from J, leaving 9 bases between them. Germline assignment: CDR1 SGHRS and CDR2 YFSETQ. This CDR3 comprises 15 residues. This CDR3 reads CASSSHRATNEKLFF. In DNA form, the CDR3 reads TGCGCCAGCAGCTCTCACAGGGCAACTAATGAAAAACTGTTTTTT.

This clonotype came up a few times. The rearrangement uses TRBV4-3 and TRBJ1-5; 8 nucleotides align to TRBD1. The CDR3 length is 14 residues. Germline loops: CDR1 LGHNA, CDR2 YSLEER. Trimming cost V 4 bases and J 6 bases; bases outside gene matches: 5. CDR3 coding DNA: TGCGCCAGCAGCCTGACAGGGGAGGGTCAGCCCCAGCATTTT. As protein: CASSLTGEGQPQHF.

This clonotype was picked up a small number of times. A junction end diverges from the germline sequence, so it may reflect a read error. This chain joins TRBV29-1 and TRBJ2-1; D remains unclear. There are 9 residues in the CDR3. Germline V gene data show CDR1 as SQVTM and CDR2 as ANQGSEA. The CDR3 DNA reads TGCAGCGTTTCTGGAGAGCCGTTCTTC. Its protein is CSVSGEPFF.

The genes are TRBV20-1 and TRBJ2-3, with 10 bases that match TRBD2. Germline V lookup: CDR1 DFQATT, CDR2 SNEGSKA (reference sequence). This CDR3 has 18 amino acids. V dropped 0 bases and J dropped 4; count of bases not matched to a gene: 13. CDR3 sequence reads: CSARDRGDSGGRADTQYF. Written as DNA, the CDR3 is TGCAGTGCTAGAGACCGAGGGGATAGCGGGGGGCGCGCAGATACGCAGTATTTT.

The V call is TRBV28, the J call TRBJ2-5; the D gene could be TRBD1 or TRBD2 (5 bases each). The germline CDR1 and CDR2 sequences are MDHEN and SYDVKM. CDR3 size: 13 residues. V shed 5 bases and J shed 3 bases, with 10 bases lying between them. The CDR3 is CASSRDPEETQYF. As DNA, the CDR3 is TGTGCCAGCAGTCGGGACCCCGAAGAGACCCAGTACTTC.